One sample yielded the 22 T cell receptor beta chains listed below, sequenced in a study of blood T cells in healthy people across ages. Combining a sample-barcoded 5' primer with a J-beta primer mix, a second PCR ran for roughly 6 to 12 cycles. TCRdb fed the 5' RACE reads into MiXCR, producing one record per CDR3 protein. The sample contains 1.5 million to 2 million distinct CDR3 sequences, roughly 49% of which appear only once. Material for sequencing was blood. Receptors were obtained from a woman aged 40 to 55 in good health.

The chain employs TRBV20-1 and TRBJ1-2, with D uncertain. CDR1 DFQATT and CDR2 SNEGSKA come from the germline V gene (reference sequence). The germline V and J ends were trimmed by 1 base and 4 bases, with 16 bases remaining between them. The length of the CDR3 is 15 residues. CDR3: CSARGTGGSCYGYTF. The DNA of the CDR3 is TGCAGTGCTAGAGGTACCGGTGGGTCTTGCTATGGCTACACCTTC.

V usage is TRBV7-2 and J usage is TRBJ2-3; D unclear. Germline-derived CDR1 and CDR2 are SGHTA and FQGNSA. This CDR3 has 12 residues. Trimming cost V 1 base and J 7 bases, with 6 bases left between them. In DNA form, the CDR3 reads TGTGCCAGCAGCTTAGAAAGAAATACGCAGTATTTT. Translating it yields CASSLERNTQYF.

This chain connects TRBV5-1 to TRBJ1-4; D ambiguous. Germline lookup yields CDR1 SGHRS and CDR2 YFSETQ. V dropped 0 bases and J dropped 4 bases, with 10 bases sitting between them. This CDR3 comprises 15 residues. The CDR3 region has the DNA TGCGCCAGCAGCTTGGGCGGAGAACGTAATGAAAAACTGTTTTTT. This codes for CASSLGGERNEKLFF.

In the case of this clonotype: A read error may account for a junction end that differs from germline. The V gene is TRBV6-2 or TRBV6-3, the J gene TRBJ2-1; D might be TRBD2 (5 bases). This CDR3 has 18 residues. Germline CDR1 and CDR2: MNHEY and SVGEGT. CDR3 nucleotide sequence: TGTGCCAGCAGAAATCCCCGGGGTTTTGAGGGCTCCTGCAATGAGCAGTTCTTC. As protein: CASRNPRGFEGSCNEQFF.

CDR3 in DNA: TGCAGCGTTACCCGGGAGGGGCATGGCTACACCTTC. It is translated as CSVTREGHGYTF. The rearrangement joins TRBV29-1 to TRBJ1-2; D perhaps matches TRBD1 (5 bases). CDR1 and CDR2 (germline): SQVTM, ANQGSEA. The length of the CDR3 is 12 residues. The V gene lost 5 bases and the J gene lost 6 bases, with 13 bases spanning the gap.

This rearrangement joins TRBV10-2 to TRBJ2-5; no definite D call. Trimming took off 4 bases at V and 4 bases at J, with 4 bases between the two ends. There are 11 residues in the CDR3. CDR1 is WSHSY, CDR2 SAAADI, per germline. CDR3 nucleotides: TGCGCCAGCAGTGCGGTAGAGACCCAGTACTTC. Protein product: CASSAVETQYF.

This clonotype was recorded a few times. This sequence joins TRBV27 and TRBJ2-7; D gene ambiguous. Per germline, CDR1 MNHEY and CDR2 SMNVEV (reference sequence). The length of the CDR3 is 13 residues. Trimming took off 3 bases at V and 3 bases at J, with 9 bases between the two ends. The CDR3 nucleotides are TGTGCCAGCAGTTTCGGACCCTACTACGAGCAGTACTTC. Translated: CASSFGPYYEQYF.

This clonotype was seen just once. The CDR3 bases are TGCAGCGTTGAAGATGGGGGGAGCACTGAAGCTTTCTTT. Protein product: CSVEDGGSTEAFF. The gene calls are TRBV29-1 and TRBJ1-1; possible D gene TRBD1, 5 bases. V was clipped by 0 bases and J by 4 bases, with 9 bases between them. This CDR3 has 13 residues. Germline loops: CDR1 SQVTM, CDR2 ANQGSEA.

The chain recombines TRBV12-3 or TRBV12-4 with TRBJ2-1, with a tentative D call TRBD1 (7 bases). Trimming left V 6 bases short and J 5 bases short, with 26 bases between. The CDR3 contains 18 residues. The CDR3 coding sequence is TGTGCCAGCAGCCCGCAAAGGCTCAGGGGGGACGCCGACAATGAGCAGTTCTTC. This gives the protein CASSPQRLRGDADNEQFF.

The table lists this clonotype with a few counts. This chain joins TRBV7-2 and TRBJ2-5; 7 nucleotides match TRBD2. Unmatched junction bases numbered 10, after V lost 6 bases and J lost 0 bases. Germline CDR1 SGHTA, CDR2 FQGNSA. CDR3 size: 16 residues. CDR3 residues: CASRLWGGRYQETQYF. For the CDR3, the DNA is TGTGCCAGCAGATTATGGGGGGGACGGTACCAAGAGACCCAGTACTTC.

This sequence joins TRBV12-3 or TRBV12-4 and TRBJ1-6; TRBD1 matches 9 bases. The trim removed 5 bases at V and 10 bases at J, leaving 12 bases unmatched. The CDR3 runs 16 residues. CDR3 in amino acids: CASSQGQGGSGSPLHF. In DNA, the CDR3 is TGTGCCAGCAGTCAGGGACAGGGAGGTTCTGGCTCACCCCTCCACTTT.

This chain connects TRBV14 to TRBJ1-6, with 8 positions matching TRBD1. J gave up 11 bases and V 2 bases, and 5 bases lay outside the gene matches. Germline V lookup: CDR1 SGHDN, CDR2 FVKESK. The CDR3 loop spans 14 amino acids. In DNA, the CDR3 is TGTGCCAGCAGCCAAAGGACAGGGAGGACACCCCTCCACTTT. Its translation is CASSQRTGRTPLHF.

This clonotype has just one count. The rearrangement joins TRBV7-6 to TRBJ2-3; TRBD2 aligns across 7 bases. The CDR3 has 15 residues. V lost 4 bases and J lost 2; bases outside the gene matches: 6. The germline V gene has CDR1 SGHVS and CDR2 FNYEAQ. The CDR3 nucleotides read TGTGCCAGCAGCTCTAACGGGGGGACCACAGATACGCAGTATTTT. This encodes CASSSNGGTTDTQYF. Full variable domain (missing parts from reference TRBV7-6 and TRBJ2-3): GAGVSQSPRYKVTKRGQDVALRCDPISGHVSLYWYRQALGQGPEFLTYFNYEAQQDKSGLPNDRFSAERPEGSISTLTIQRTEQRDSAMYRCASSSNGGTTDTQYFGPGTRLTVL.

In DNA, the CDR3 is TGTGCCAGCAGTGGAGAGACAGGGACCTATGGCTACACCTTC. The encoded protein is CASSGETGTYGYTF. The rearrangement joins TRBV25-1 to TRBJ1-2; TRBD1 agrees at 7 bases. From germline, CDR1 is MGHDK and CDR2 SYGVNS. This CDR3 is 14 amino acids long. V lost 4 bases to trimming and J lost 4 bases; unmatched junction nucleotides: 6.

A few counts support this clonotype. This rearrangement joins TRBV7-2 to TRBJ1-4; weak D call: TRBD1 (5 bases). Germline assignment: CDR1 SGHTA and CDR2 FQGNSA. CDR3 size: 13 residues. V was cut by 6 bases and J by 3 bases, with 8 bases left in between. Here the CDR3 reads CASRGAPNEKLFF. CDR3 nucleotide sequence: TGTGCCAGCAGAGGGGCCCCTAATGAAAAACTGTTTTTT.

The V gene is TRBV20-1, the J gene TRBJ2-4, with 8 bases lining up with TRBD1. J gave up 8 bases and V 5 bases, and 11 bases lay outside the gene matches. The CDR3 is 14 residues long. The germline V gene has CDR1 DFQATT and CDR2 SNEGSKA (reference sequence). This CDR3 reads CSAEGGQGLDIQYF. CDR3 sequence (DNA): TGCAGTGCTGAGGGCGGACAGGGCTTAGACATTCAGTACTTC.

The J gene is TRBJ2-5, the V gene TRBV6-1; maybe TRBD1 (6 bases). Germline CDR1 and CDR2: MNHNS and SASEGT. V lost 1 base and J 5 bases, leaving 23 bases between the germline ends. CDR3 length equals 18 residues. CDR3 amino acids: CASSEDFGTPPEMETQYF. CDR3 coding DNA: TGTGCCAGCAGTGAAGATTTCGGGACACCGCCTGAGATGGAGACCCAGTACTTC.

This clonotype has only a few counts. A much larger clone is a single base away; this may be a read error. The rearrangement uses TRBV27 and TRBJ2-3, with unresolved D. The V end was cut by 6 bases, the J end by 1 base, with 5 bases between. CDR1 is MNHEY, CDR2 SMNVEV, per germline (reference sequence). The CDR3 is made up of 12 amino acids. Here the CDR3 DNA reads TGTGCCAGCAGGGTAGGCACAGATACGCAGTATTTT. It encodes CASRVGTDTQYF.

This clonotype turned up a few times. Being one base from a much bigger clone, this may be a read error. The V and J genes are TRBV7-3 and TRBJ2-5, with 10 bases identical to TRBD2. This CDR3 spans 15 amino acids. V was clipped by 1 base and J by 11 bases; unmatched bases: 10. Germline V CDR1 and CDR2: SGHTA, FQGTGA. Here the CDR3 reads CASSLMSGGDNEQYF. The DNA of the CDR3 is TGTGCCAGCAGCTTAATGAGCGGGGGGGACAATGAGCAGTACTTC. Supplemented by reference TRBV7-3 and TRBJ2-5, the full variable domain reads GAGVSQTPSNKVTEKGKYVELRCDPISGHTALYWYRQSLGQGPEFLIYFQGTGAADDSGLPNDRFFAVRPEGSVSTLKIQRTERGDSAVYLCASSLMSGGDNEQYFGPGTRLLVL.

The rearrangement joins TRBV20-1 to TRBJ2-3; D is unresolved. With 1 base removed from V and 3 bases from J, the gap between germline ends came to 11 bases. The CDR3 loop spans 14 amino acids. Germline V gives CDR1 DFQATT, CDR2 SNEGSKA (reference sequence). CDR3 sequence reads: CSARGRDLTDTQYF. The CDR3, as DNA: TGCAGTGCTAGAGGTCGCGACCTGACAGATACGCAGTATTTT.

This clonotype was seen a few times. The rearrangement uses TRBV27 and TRBJ1-2, with D hard to call. The germline V and J ends were trimmed by 4 bases and 0 bases, with 15 bases remaining between them. CDR3 length: 16 amino acids. The germline V gene has CDR1 MNHEY and CDR2 SMNVEV (reference sequence). CDR3 region: CASSSLTLLANYGYTF. The CDR3 bases are TGTGCCAGCAGTTCTTTGACCTTGTTAGCTAACTATGGCTACACCTTC.

The rearrangement uses TRBV20-1 and TRBJ2-5; 11 bases map to TRBD2. The germline V gene has CDR1 DFQATT and CDR2 SNEGSKA (reference sequence). Germline trimming cut 8 bases from V and 4 bases from J; bases unmatched to any gene: 6. This CDR3 has 13 residues. In nucleotides, the CDR3 is TGCAGTCCACTAGCGGGGGCAGGAGAGACCCAGTACTTC. Translated, it gives CSPLAGAGETQYF.